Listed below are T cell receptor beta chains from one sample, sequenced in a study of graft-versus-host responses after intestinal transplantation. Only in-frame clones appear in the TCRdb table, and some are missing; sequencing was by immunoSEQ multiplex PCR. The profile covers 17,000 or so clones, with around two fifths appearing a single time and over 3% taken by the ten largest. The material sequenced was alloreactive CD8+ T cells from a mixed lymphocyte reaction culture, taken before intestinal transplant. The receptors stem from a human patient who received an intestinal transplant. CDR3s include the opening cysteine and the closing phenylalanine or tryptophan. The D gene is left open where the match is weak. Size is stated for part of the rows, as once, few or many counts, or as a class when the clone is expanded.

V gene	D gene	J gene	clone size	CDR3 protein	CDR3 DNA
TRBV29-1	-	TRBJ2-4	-	CSVTGPEDIQYF	TGCAGCGTTACAGGGCCTGAGGACATTCAGTACTTC
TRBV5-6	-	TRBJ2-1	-	CASSLSDEQFF	TGTGCCAGCAGCTTGTCGGATGAGCAGTTCTTC
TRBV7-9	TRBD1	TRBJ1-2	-	CASSLETGARGYTF	TGTGCCAGCAGCCTCGAGACAGGGGCGCGCGGCTACACCTTC
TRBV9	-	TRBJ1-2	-	CASSVDPGDHSVYGYTF	TGTGCCAGCAGCGTAGATCCAGGGGACCACTCTGTTTATGGCTACACCTTC
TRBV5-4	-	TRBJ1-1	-	CASSFQGTTEAFF	TGTGCCAGCAGCTTTCAGGGGACCACTGAAGCTTTCTTT
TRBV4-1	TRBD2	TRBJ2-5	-	CASSQGLARLETQYF	TGCGCCAGCAGCCAAGGACTAGCGCGTTTAGAGACCCAGTACTTC
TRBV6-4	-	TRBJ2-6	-	CASSVEGGTAKSGANVLTF	TGTGCCAGCTCCGTAGAAGGAGGCACTGCGAAATCTGGGGCCAACGTCCTGACTTTC
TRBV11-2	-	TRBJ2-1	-	CASSLDRWGEYDEQFF	TGTGCCAGCAGCTTAGATCGGTGGGGGGAGTACGATGAGCAGTTCTTC
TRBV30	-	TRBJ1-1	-	CAWRIQRNTEAFF	TGTGCCTGGAGAATCCAGAGGAACACTGAAGCTTTCTTT
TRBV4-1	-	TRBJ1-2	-	CASSQVQGSLNYGYTF	TGCGCCAGCAGCCAGGTCCAGGGATCTCTTAACTATGGCTACACCTTC
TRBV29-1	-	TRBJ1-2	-	CSVEIGAVYGYTF	TGCAGCGTTGAAATAGGGGCAGTCTATGGCTACACCTTC
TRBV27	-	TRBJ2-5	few	CASSYRIQETQYF	TGTGCCAGCAGTTACAGAATTCAAGAGACCCAGTACTTC
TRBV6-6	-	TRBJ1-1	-	CASSYNPAPNTEAFF	TGTGCCAGCAGTTACAATCCTGCGCCGAACACTGAAGCTTTCTTT
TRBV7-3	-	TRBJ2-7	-	CASSSDRPYEQYF	TGTGCCAGCAGCTCGGACAGACCCTACGAGCAGTACTTC
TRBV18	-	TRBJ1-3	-	CASSSYRGNTIYF	TGTGCCAGCTCATCTTACAGGGGAAACACCATATATTTT
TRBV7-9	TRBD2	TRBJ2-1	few	CASSSLLPGLRHEQFF	TGTGCCAGCAGCTCCCTTCTGCCGGGACTAAGACATGAGCAGTTCTTC
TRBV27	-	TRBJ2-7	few	CASSLSLGGRTPYEQYF	TGTGCCAGCAGTTTATCCCTGGGGGGGCGAACACCCTACGAGCAGTACTTC
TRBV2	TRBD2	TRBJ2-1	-	CASIRTSGVSYNEQFF	TGTGCCAGCATCCGGACTAGCGGGGTCTCCTACAATGAGCAGTTCTTC
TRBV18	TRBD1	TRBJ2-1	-	CASSPLQGRYNEQFF	TGTGCCAGCTCACCATTACAGGGGCGCTACAATGAGCAGTTCTTC
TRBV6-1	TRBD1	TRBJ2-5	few	CASSEDRAWTGARYQETQYF	TGTGCCAGCAGTGAAGACCGGGCGTGGACAGGGGCCCGGTACCAAGAGACCCAGTACTTC
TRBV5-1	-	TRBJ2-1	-	CASSLGPTTHPYNEQFF	TGCGCCAGCAGCTTGGGACCAACTACGCATCCTTACAATGAGCAGTTCTTC
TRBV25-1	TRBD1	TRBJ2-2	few	CASDTGQGVPSGELFF	TGTGCCAGCGACACCGGACAGGGAGTTCCCTCCGGGGAGCTGTTTTTT
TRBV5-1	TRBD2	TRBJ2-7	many	CARSTDRGGLNGEQYF	TGCGCCCGCAGCACCGACCGGGGGGGGCTAAATGGCGAGCAGTACTTC
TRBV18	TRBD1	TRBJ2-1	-	CASSTTGGDHPYFYNEQFF	TGTGCCAGCTCAACGACAGGGGGCGACCATCCCTATTTTTACAATGAGCAGTTCTTC
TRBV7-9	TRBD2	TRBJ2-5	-	CASSELLAGDGQETQYF	TGTGCCAGCAGCGAGCTCTTAGCGGGAGATGGACAAGAGACCCAGTACTTC
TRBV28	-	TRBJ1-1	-	CASSLIAYTEAFF	TGTGCCAGCAGTTTAATAGCCTACACTGAAGCTTTCTTT
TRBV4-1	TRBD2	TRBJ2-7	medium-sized	CASSHAPGGYEQYF	TGCGCCAGCAGCCATGCCCCCGGGGGGTACGAGCAGTACTTC